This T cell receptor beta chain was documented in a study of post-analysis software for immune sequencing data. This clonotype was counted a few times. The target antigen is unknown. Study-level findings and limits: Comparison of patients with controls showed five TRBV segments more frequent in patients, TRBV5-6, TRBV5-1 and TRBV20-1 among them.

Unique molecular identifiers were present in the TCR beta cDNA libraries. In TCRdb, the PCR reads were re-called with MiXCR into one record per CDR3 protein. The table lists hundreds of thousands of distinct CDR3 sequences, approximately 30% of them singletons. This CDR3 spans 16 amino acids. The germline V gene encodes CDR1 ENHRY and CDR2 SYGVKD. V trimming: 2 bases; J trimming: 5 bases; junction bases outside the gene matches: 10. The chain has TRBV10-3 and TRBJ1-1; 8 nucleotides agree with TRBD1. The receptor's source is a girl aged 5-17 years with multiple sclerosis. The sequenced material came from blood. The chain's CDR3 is CAISERTGRYKTEAFF. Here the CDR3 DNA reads TGTGCCATCAGTGAGAGGACAGGGCGGTATAAAACTGAAGCTTTCTTT.